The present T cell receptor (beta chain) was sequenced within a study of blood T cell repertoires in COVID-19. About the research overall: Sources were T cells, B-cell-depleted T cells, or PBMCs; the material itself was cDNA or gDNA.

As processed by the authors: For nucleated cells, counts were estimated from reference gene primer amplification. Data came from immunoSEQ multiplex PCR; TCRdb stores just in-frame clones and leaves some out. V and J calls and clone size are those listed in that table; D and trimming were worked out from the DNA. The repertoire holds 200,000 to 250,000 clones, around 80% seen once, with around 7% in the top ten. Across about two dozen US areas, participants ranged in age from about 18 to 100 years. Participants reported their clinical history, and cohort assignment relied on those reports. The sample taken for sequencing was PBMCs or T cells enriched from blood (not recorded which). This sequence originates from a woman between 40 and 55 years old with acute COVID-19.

CDR3 sequence: CAWGLGINQPQHF. The CDR3 nucleotides are TGTGCCTGGGGGCTGGGCATCAATCAGCCCCAGCATTTT. V and J are TRBV30 and TRBJ1-5; D call uncertain. V lost 5 bases and J 3 bases, leaving 11 bases between the germline ends. The CDR3 totals 13 residues. CDR1 and CDR2 (germline): GTSNPN, SVGIG (reference sequence).